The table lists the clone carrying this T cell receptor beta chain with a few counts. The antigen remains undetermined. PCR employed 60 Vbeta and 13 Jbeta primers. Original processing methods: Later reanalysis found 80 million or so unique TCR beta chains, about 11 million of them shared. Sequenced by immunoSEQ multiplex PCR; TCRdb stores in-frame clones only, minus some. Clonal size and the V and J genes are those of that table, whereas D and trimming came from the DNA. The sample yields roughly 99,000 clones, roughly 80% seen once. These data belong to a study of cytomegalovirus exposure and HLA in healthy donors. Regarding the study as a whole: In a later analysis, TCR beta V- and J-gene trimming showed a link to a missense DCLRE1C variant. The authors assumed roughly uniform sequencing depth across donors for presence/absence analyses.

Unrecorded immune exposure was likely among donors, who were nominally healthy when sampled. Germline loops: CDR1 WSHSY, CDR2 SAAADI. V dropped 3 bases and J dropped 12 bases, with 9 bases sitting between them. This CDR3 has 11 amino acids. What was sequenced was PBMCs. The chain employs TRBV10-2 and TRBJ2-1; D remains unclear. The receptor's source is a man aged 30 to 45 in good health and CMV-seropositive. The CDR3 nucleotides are TGCGCCAGCAGTGATCAGCCGGGGCAGTTCTTC. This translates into CASSDQPGQFF.